Given below is one T cell receptor (beta chain) in context. This sample was taken from a study of blood T cell repertoires in COVID-19. The overall study: PBMCs, B-cell-depleted T cells, or T cells were the source of the cDNA or gDNA that made up the material.

Seattle's enrolled individuals joined amid active infection and were then monitored longitudinally. The protocol was immunoSEQ multiplex PCR, while the TCRdb copy is restricted to in-frame clones and leaves out a portion. The profile covers just under 350,000 clones, with approximately 87% appearing a single time and nearly 6.5% taken by the ten largest. The germline V and J ends were trimmed by 6 bases and 2 bases, with 13 bases remaining between them. The CDR3 has 15 amino acids. CDR1 and CDR2 from the germline V gene are SNHLY and FYNNEI. Sequenced input: peripheral blood. This receptor was obtained from a woman between 50 and 59 years old with COVID-19, enrolled during active disease. This sequence joins TRBV2 and TRBJ2-2; possible D gene TRBD1, 5 bases. The CDR3 spells CASRGQGINTGELFF. DNA of the CDR3: TGTGCCAGCAGAGGTCAGGGTATAAACACCGGGGAGCTGTTTTTT.